The following is a TCR beta chain sequence with its context. Its specificity is not known. This specimen comes from a study of neoadjuvant nivolumab and ipilimumab in lung cancer. Across the study: Nivolumab 3 mg/kg was given days 1, 15 and 29, plus ipilimumab 1 mg/kg day 1 in combination. Regarding the study as a whole: Blood richness before therapy tracked richness in tumors resected after neoadjuvant therapy. Only two of four nivolumab-treated tumors gained richness and clonality by surgery.

The J segment lost 5 bases and the V segment lost 2 bases, leaving 11 bases of the junction unmatched. The length of the CDR3 is 16 residues. Germline values: CDR1 MGHDK, CDR2 SYGVNS. The table came from immunoSEQ multiplex PCR; TCRdb's copy has only in-frame clones and leaves some out. The data show roughly 30,000 clones, approximately 80% seen once. The source of this sequence is an adult with non-small cell lung cancer. Sequenced here: peripheral blood, sampled before neoadjuvant nivolumab, alone or with ipilimumab. The chain joins TRBV25-1 to TRBJ2-5; 7 bases agree with TRBD2. DNA of the CDR3: TGTGCCAGCAGTGAAGGGGAGGGTTGGGTCGGGGAGACCCAGTACTTC. Protein product: CASSEGEGWVGETQYF.